A single sample is the source of the 25 T cell receptor beta chains below, sequenced in a study of T cell responses to AZD1222 COVID-19 vaccine (dated by TCRdb to the early 2020s). Library preparation employed the immunoSEQ multiplex PCR assay. As stored in TCRdb, this immuneACCESS dataset retains in-frame rearrangements with V and J assigned. A fraction of the clones does not appear; measured against another copy, unresolved V genes explain less than half of the discrepancy, and the remainder lacks a known reason. The sample has approximately 110,000 clones on record, 89% of them singletons. Of the sample, 44% is held by the ten largest clones. Reading the label with the study, this specimen's time point is: about 28 days (+/-7) after the second vaccine dose. Sequenced material: peripheral blood, taken 28 days after the second AZD1222 dose. These receptors were obtained from an adult who received the AZD1222 COVID-19 vaccine.

The chain carries TRBV28 and TRBJ2-7; D gene unclear. CDR3 length equals 14 residues. CDR1 and CDR2 (germline): MDHEN, SYDVKM. Trimming removed 5 bases at V and 7 bases at J, with 18 bases between. CDR3 sequence: CASSPSPMGIEQYF. The CDR3 nucleotides read TGTGCCAGCAGTCCGAGCCCCATGGGGATTGAGCAGTACTTC.

This chain connects TRBV18 to TRBJ2-7; 9 bases agree with TRBD2. Germline-derived CDR1 and CDR2 are KGHSH and LQKENI. CDR3 length: 16 residues. The V segment lost 0 bases and the J segment 7 bases; nucleotides outside the gene matches: 10. CDR3 sequence reads: CASSPPLAGSTREQYF. The CDR3 DNA follows: TGTGCCAGCTCACCACCGCTAGCGGGATCTACTAGAGAGCAGTACTTC. Combining the CDR3 with reference TRBV18 and TRBJ2-7 gives the whole variable domain NAGVMQNPRHLVRRRGQEARLRCSPMKGHSHVYWYRQLPEEGLKFMVYLQKENIIDESGMPKERFSAEFPKEGPSILRIQQVVRGDSAAYFCASSPPLAGSTREQYFGPGTRLTVT.

The table lists this clone with a count of one. The chain links TRBV5-1 to TRBJ2-2; D is possibly TRBD2 (6 bases). V lost 4 bases to trimming and J lost 4 bases, with 17 bases between them. The CDR3 is made up of 16 amino acids. Germline V gene lookup returns CDR1 SGHRS and CDR2 YFSETQ. This chain's CDR3 is CASSPEAGSLTGELFF. In DNA form, the CDR3 reads TGCGCCAGCAGCCCCGAGGCGGGGTCCCTCACCGGGGAGCTGTTTTTT.

V is TRBV7-3 and J is TRBJ2-2; no reliable D call. The CDR3 extends over 12 amino acids. Germline values: CDR1 SGHTA, CDR2 FQGTGA. V lost 6 bases, J lost 6 bases, and 8 bases lay in between. For the CDR3, the DNA is TGTGCCAGCAGTCCCAAGGCCGGGGAGCTGTTTTTT. It codes for CASSPKAGELFF.

The chain combines TRBV6-5 with TRBJ1-5; 8 nucleotides match TRBD1. V dropped 11 bases and J dropped 3; count of bases not matched to a gene: 6. The CDR3 loop spans 13 amino acids. Germline V gives CDR1 MNHEY, CDR2 SVGAGI. CDR3 nucleotide sequence: TGTGCCGCCCAGACAGGGGTCAATCAGCCCCAGCATTTT. Translating gives CAAQTGVNQPQHF.

The chain carries TRBV28 and TRBJ2-3; 7 bases align to TRBD2. Germline trimming cut 5 bases from V and 4 bases from J; bases unmatched to any gene: 12. The CDR3 spans 16 residues. Looked up from germline, CDR1 is MDHEN and CDR2 is SYDVKM. Here the CDR3 reads CASSTPSGPHPDTQYF. The CDR3 nucleotides read TGTGCCAGCAGTACCCCTAGCGGTCCTCACCCAGATACGCAGTATTTT.

This clone was counted once. V and J are TRBV5-4 and TRBJ1-2; perhaps TRBD1 as D (5 bases). Trimming stripped 4 bases from V and 4 bases from J, with 17 bases between. The CDR3 has 15 residues. CDR1 is SGHNT, CDR2 YYREEE, per germline (reference sequence). CDR3 DNA sequence: TGTGCCAGCAGCCATGGGACGGGGAGTCTCTATGGCTACACCTTC. Translated: CASSHGTGSLYGYTF.

The chain recombines TRBV7-9 with TRBJ1-2; weak D call: TRBD1 (6 bases). Germline loops: CDR1 SEHNR, CDR2 FQNEAQ (reference sequence). V dropped 2 bases and J dropped 4 bases, with 14 bases sitting between them. There are 15 residues in the CDR3. DNA of the CDR3: TGTGCCAGCAGCTTACATCCAGACAGGTTCTATGGCTACACCTTC. Its translation is CASSLHPDRFYGYTF.

The J gene is TRBJ2-7, the V gene TRBV7-8; possibly TRBD1 for D (6 bases). The CDR3 runs 15 residues. Between the trimmed V and J ends, which lost 3 bases and 2 bases, there was a span of 14 bases. Germline CDR1 SGHVS, CDR2 FQNEAQ. CDR3 loop: CASSFRRDKPYEQYF. The CDR3 DNA is TGTGCCAGCAGCTTTCGCCGGGACAAGCCCTACGAGCAGTACTTC. Full variable domain (outside the CDR3, taken from reference TRBV7-8 and TRBJ2-7): GAGVSQSPRYKVAKRGQDVALRCDPISGHVSLFWYQQALGQGPEFLTYFQNEAQLDKSGLPSDRFFAERPEGSVSTLKIQRTQQEDSAVYLCASSFRRDKPYEQYFGPGTRLTVT.

The J gene is TRBJ1-2, the V gene TRBV30, with 7 bases matching TRBD1. J gave up 4 bases and V 2 bases, and 19 bases lay outside the gene matches. This CDR3 comprises 18 residues. Germline loops: CDR1 GTSNPN, CDR2 SVGIG (reference sequence). CDR3 in amino acids: CAWSTWTGWATGRYGYTF. In nucleotides, the CDR3 is TGTGCCTGGAGTACCTGGACAGGCTGGGCCACGGGACGCTATGGCTACACCTTC.

This clone occurred a few times. The chain links TRBV28 to TRBJ1-1, with D unclear. Per the germline V gene, CDR1 is MDHEN and CDR2 is SYDVKM. V was pared by 3 bases and J by 1 base, with 3 bases between. There are 12 residues in the CDR3. The CDR3 here is CASSLGNTEAFF. CDR3 DNA: TGTGCCAGCAGTTTGGGGAACACTGAAGCTTTCTTT.

This clone was found once. This chain connects TRBV9 to TRBJ2-2; 11 bases agree with TRBD1. The junction had 17 bases not matched to a gene; V was cut back by 4 bases and J by 6 bases. This CDR3 has 19 residues. Germline V gives CDR1 SGDLS, CDR2 YYNGEE. The CDR3 is CASSPLFLGQGAKAGELFF. The CDR3, as DNA: TGTGCCAGCAGCCCATTGTTCCTTGGACAGGGGGCAAAGGCCGGGGAGCTGTTTTTT.

CDR3 protein: CASGAGVNAFITDTQYF. CDR3 in DNA: TGTGCCAGCGGAGCGGGAGTCAACGCCTTCATCACAGATACGCAGTATTTT. V gene TRBV9 combines with J gene TRBJ2-3; 8 bases map to TRBD2. The CDR3 runs to 17 residues. Germline CDR1 is SGDLS and CDR2 is YYNGEE. J was trimmed by 2 bases and V by 7 bases; bases with no gene match: 15.

The chain employs TRBV3-1 (or the pseudogene TRBV3-2) and TRBJ2-7; either TRBD1 or TRBD2 may supply D (7 bases each). Trimming pared 10 bases from V and 3 bases from J, leaving 16 bases between. The CDR3 has 13 residues. CDR1 is LGHDT, CDR2 YNNKEL, per germline (reference sequence). CDR3 nucleotides: TGTGCCACCCAGCGGGGACAGTACTACGAGCAGTACTTC. It specifies CATQRGQYYEQYF.

This clone was counted once. The gene calls are TRBV30 and TRBJ2-2, with unresolved D. There are 13 residues in the CDR3. Germline CDR1 reads GTSNPN; CDR2 reads SVGIG (reference sequence). V dropped 4 bases and J dropped 0 bases, with 6 bases sitting between them. As DNA, the CDR3 is TGTGCCTGGATCATTGCGAACACCGGGGAGCTGTTTTTT. Residues: CAWIIANTGELFF.

The chain links TRBV30 to TRBJ1-2, with a weak D call TRBD1 (6 bases). Trimming shortened V by 1 base and J by 8 bases, and 14 bases separated the two germline ends. Germline-derived CDR1 and CDR2 are GTSNPN and SVGIG (reference sequence). The CDR3 covers 13 residues. Here the CDR3 DNA reads TGTGCCTGGAGTGCTCGGGTCGGGGGCGGCTACACCTTC. This gives the protein CAWSARVGGGYTF.

This clone has a single count. The rearrangement uses TRBV6-1 and TRBJ2-5; 7 nucleotides line up with TRBD2. CDR1 is MNHNS and CDR2 is SASEGT in the germline V gene. The CDR3 covers 15 residues. V lost 2 bases to trimming and J lost 2 bases; unmatched junction nucleotides: 5. The CDR3, as DNA: TGTGCCAGCAGTGAAAGGGCTAGCGGTCAAGAGACCCAGTACTTC. Its translation: CASSERASGQETQYF.

This clone has only a few counts. This chain links TRBV24-1 with TRBJ2-7; D is ambiguous. In germline, CDR1 is KGHDR, CDR2 SFDVKD. The germline V and J ends were trimmed by 5 bases and 0 bases, with 10 bases remaining between them. The CDR3 contains 14 residues. The CDR3 sequence is CATSGKASSYEQYF. In DNA, the CDR3 is TGTGCCACCAGTGGAAAGGCATCCTCCTACGAGCAGTACTTC.

CDR3 sequence: CASSLGGQGTQNEQFF. CDR3 in DNA: TGTGCCAGCAGCTTAGGAGGACAGGGAACTCAAAATGAGCAGTTCTTC. The chain links TRBV7-6 to TRBJ2-1, with 8 bases aligning to TRBD1. CDR1 and CDR2 (germline): SGHVS, FNYEAQ. This CDR3 comprises 16 residues. V lost 1 base, J lost 7 bases, and 9 bases stayed unmatched.

This chain joins TRBV2 and TRBJ1-6; 11 bases are a match to TRBD1. The CDR3 totals 14 residues. V dropped 7 bases and J dropped 6; count of bases not matched to a gene: 2. The germline V gene encodes CDR1 SNHLY and CDR2 FYNNEI. The CDR3 protein is CASIGTGGNSPLHF. As DNA, the CDR3 is TGTGCCAGCATCGGGACAGGGGGTAATTCACCCCTCCACTTT.

The chain couples TRBV6-1 to TRBJ2-1; D remains ambiguous. The germline CDR1 and CDR2 sequences are MNHNS and SASEGT. V gave up 2 bases and J gave up 6 bases, with 11 bases separating them. This CDR3 is built from 14 residues. The DNA for the CDR3 is TGTGCCAGCAGTGAAACGGAAGGGCTCAATGAGCAGTTCTTC. Translation: CASSETEGLNEQFF.

This chain connects TRBV27 to TRBJ2-5; D may be TRBD1 (6 bases). V was pared by 5 bases and J by 6 bases, with 19 bases between. The germline CDR1 and CDR2 sequences are MNHEY and SMNVEV (reference sequence). CDR3 length: 15 amino acids. The CDR3 DNA follows: TGTGCCAGCAGTCCCCGGACGTTGCAGGGGCAGACCCAGTACTTC. Encoded protein: CASSPRTLQGQTQYF.

This clone was seen only once. The rearrangement uses TRBV29-1 and TRBJ1-1, with TRBD1 identical over 10 bases. Per germline, CDR1 SQVTM and CDR2 ANQGSEA. J gave up 1 base and V 6 bases, and 8 bases lay outside the gene matches. This CDR3 contains 15 residues. The CDR3: CSVKPWTGGNTEAFF. CDR3 coding DNA: TGCAGCGTAAAACCTTGGACAGGGGGGAACACTGAAGCTTTCTTT.

V usage is TRBV19 and J usage is TRBJ2-3; 8 positions match TRBD1. CDR1 LNHDA and CDR2 SQIVND come from the germline V gene (reference sequence). V shed 9 bases, J shed 4 bases, and the junction held 6 bases outside the gene matches. CDR3 length equals 13 residues. The CDR3 loop is CASFDRGADTQYF. The CDR3 coding sequence is TGTGCCAGCTTCGACAGGGGCGCAGATACGCAGTATTTT.

The V and J genes are TRBV27 and TRBJ2-7, with a possible D match to TRBD2 (5 bases). Germline CDR1 and CDR2: MNHEY and SMNVEV (reference sequence). This CDR3 spans 15 amino acids. V lost 5 bases and J lost 7, with 21 bases in between. CDR3 sequence reads: CASSGGRGSFGEQYF. The CDR3 bases are TGTGCCAGCAGTGGCGGACGGGGAAGCTTCGGGGAGCAGTACTTC.